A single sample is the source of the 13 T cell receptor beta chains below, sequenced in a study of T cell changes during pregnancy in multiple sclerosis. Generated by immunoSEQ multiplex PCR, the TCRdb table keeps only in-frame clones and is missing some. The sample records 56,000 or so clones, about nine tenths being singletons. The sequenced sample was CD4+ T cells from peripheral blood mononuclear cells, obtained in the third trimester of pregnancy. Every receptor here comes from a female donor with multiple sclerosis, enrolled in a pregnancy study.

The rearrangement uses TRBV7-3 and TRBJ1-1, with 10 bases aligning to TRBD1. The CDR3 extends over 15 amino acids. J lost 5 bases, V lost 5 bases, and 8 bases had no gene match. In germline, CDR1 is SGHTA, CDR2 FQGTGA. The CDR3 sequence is CASSPSGTGATEAFF. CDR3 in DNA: TGTGCCAGCAGCCCATCGGGGACAGGGGCAACTGAAGCTTTCTTT.

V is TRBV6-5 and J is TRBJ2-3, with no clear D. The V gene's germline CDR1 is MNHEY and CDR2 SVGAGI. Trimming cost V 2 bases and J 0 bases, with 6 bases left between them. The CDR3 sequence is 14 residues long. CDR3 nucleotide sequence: TGTGCCAGCAGTTACGGCCCTAGCACAGATACGCAGTATTTT. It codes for CASSYGPSTDTQYF.

CDR3 coding DNA: TGCAGCGTTGTTCTGGGGGCGCGTGGCTACACCTTC. This translates into CSVVLGARGYTF. The chain is built from TRBV29-1 and TRBJ1-2, with TRBD1 as a possible D gene (6 bases). V lost 4 bases and J 7 bases, leaving 13 bases between the germline ends. Germline loops: CDR1 SQVTM, CDR2 ANQGSEA. This CDR3 has 12 residues.

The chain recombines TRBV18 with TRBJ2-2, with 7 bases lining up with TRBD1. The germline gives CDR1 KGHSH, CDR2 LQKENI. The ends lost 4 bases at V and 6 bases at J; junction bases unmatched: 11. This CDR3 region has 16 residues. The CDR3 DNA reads TGTGCCAGCTCACGCGCCGACAGGGTTTCCGCCGGGGAGCTGTTTTTT. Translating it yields CASSRADRVSAGELFF.

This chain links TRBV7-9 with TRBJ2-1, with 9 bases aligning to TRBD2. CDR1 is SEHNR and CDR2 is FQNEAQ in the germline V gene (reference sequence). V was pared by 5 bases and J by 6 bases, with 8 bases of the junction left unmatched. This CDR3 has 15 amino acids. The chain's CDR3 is CASSLRMTSGNEQFF. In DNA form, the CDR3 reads TGTGCCAGCAGCCTCAGGATGACTAGCGGCAATGAGCAGTTCTTC.

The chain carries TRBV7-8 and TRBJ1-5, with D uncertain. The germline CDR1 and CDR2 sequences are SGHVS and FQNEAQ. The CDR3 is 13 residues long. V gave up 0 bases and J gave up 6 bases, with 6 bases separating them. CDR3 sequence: CASSLAGSQPQHF. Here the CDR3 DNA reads TGTGCCAGCAGCTTAGCCGGGAGTCAGCCCCAGCATTTT.

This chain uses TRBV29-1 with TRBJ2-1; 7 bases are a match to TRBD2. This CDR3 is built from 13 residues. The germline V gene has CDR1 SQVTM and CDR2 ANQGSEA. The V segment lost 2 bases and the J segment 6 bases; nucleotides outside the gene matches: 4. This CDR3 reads CSVESGTTNEQFF. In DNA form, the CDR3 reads TGCAGCGTTGAATCGGGGACTACCAATGAGCAGTTCTTC.

The CDR3: CASLTGAYNEQFF. The DNA for the CDR3 is TGTGCCAGCTTGACAGGGGCCTACAATGAGCAGTTCTTC. The rearrangement joins TRBV18 to TRBJ2-1, with 8 nucleotides matching TRBD1. The CDR3 is made up of 13 amino acids. The V gene's germline CDR1 is KGHSH and CDR2 LQKENI. V was pared by 7 bases and J by 2 bases, with 1 base of the junction left unmatched.

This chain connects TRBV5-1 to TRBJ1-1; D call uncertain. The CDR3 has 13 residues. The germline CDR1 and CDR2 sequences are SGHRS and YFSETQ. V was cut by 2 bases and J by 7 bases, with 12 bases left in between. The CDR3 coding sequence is TGCGCCAGCAGCTTCTCAGGTAGGAATGAAGCTTTCTTT. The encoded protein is CASSFSGRNEAFF.

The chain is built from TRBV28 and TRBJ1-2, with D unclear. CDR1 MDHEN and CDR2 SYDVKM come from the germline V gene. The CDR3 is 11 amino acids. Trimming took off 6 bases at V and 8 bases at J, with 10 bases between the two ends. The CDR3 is CASRKEPGYTF. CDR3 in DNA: TGTGCCAGCAGAAAGGAGCCCGGCTACACCTTC.

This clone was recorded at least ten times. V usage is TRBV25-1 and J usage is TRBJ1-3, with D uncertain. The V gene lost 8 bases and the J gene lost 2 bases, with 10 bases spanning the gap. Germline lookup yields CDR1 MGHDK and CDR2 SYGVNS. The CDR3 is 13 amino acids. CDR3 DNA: TGTGCCAGCGGTCAGGCTGCTGGAAACACCATATATTTT. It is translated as CASGQAAGNTIYF.

The CDR3, as DNA: TGTGCCACCAGCAGAGATGGACAGGGCTTGTCACCCCTCCACTTT. Encoded protein: CATSRDGQGLSPLHF. The gene calls are TRBV15 and TRBJ1-6, with 8 bases fitting TRBD1. CDR1 LNHNV and CDR2 YYDKDF come from the germline V gene (reference sequence). There are 15 residues in the CDR3. The J segment lost 10 bases and the V segment lost 0 bases, leaving 5 bases of the junction unmatched.

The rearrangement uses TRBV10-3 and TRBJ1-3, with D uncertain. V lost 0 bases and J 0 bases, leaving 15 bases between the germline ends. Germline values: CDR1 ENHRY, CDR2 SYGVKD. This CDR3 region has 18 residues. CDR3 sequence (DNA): TGTGCCATCAGTGAGTCGACCGGCCGGGGAAGCTCTGGAAACACCATATATTTT. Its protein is CAISESTGRGSSGNTIYF.